The rows below give T cell receptor beta chains drawn from one sample of a study of a mutant IDH1 vaccine in newly diagnosed glioma. Sequencing used immunoSEQ multiplex PCR; TCRdb keeps in-frame clones, though not all of them. This table has some 130,000 clones, around 80% appearing once. What these receptors recognize is not known. The material sequenced was PBMCs, taken from a glioma patient whose treatment included an IDH1 peptide vaccine. Receptors originate from a man aged 35-49 years with glioma. Both conserved end residues are part of each CDR3. The D gene is left open where the match is weak. Size tells how often a clone was seen (once, few, many) or the class of an expanded clone, and some rows leave it out.

clone size: -; D gene: -; V gene: TRBV5-4; J gene: TRBJ2-4; CDR3 protein: CASSSRGVPPRNIQYF; CDR3 DNA: TGTGCCAGCAGCTCCAGGGGGGTCCCCCCCCGGAACATTCAGTACTTC
clone size: -; D gene: TRBD2; V gene: TRBV7-2; J gene: TRBJ2-7; CDR3 protein: CASSLGAGVSYEQYF; CDR3 DNA: TGTGCCAGCAGCTTAGGGGCGGGAGTAAGTTACGAGCAGTACTTC
clone size: -; D gene: -; V gene: TRBV29-1; J gene: TRBJ2-5; CDR3 protein: CSVGAGRETQYF; CDR3 DNA: TGCAGCGTTGGGGCGGGTCGCGAGACCCAGTACTTC
clone size: many; D gene: -; V gene: TRBV7-2; J gene: TRBJ1-1; CDR3 protein: CASSSFREDTEAFF; CDR3 DNA: TGTGCCAGCAGCTCATTCAGGGAAGACACTGAAGCTTTCTTT
clone size: -; D gene: -; V gene: TRBV5-1; J gene: TRBJ1-1; CDR3 protein: CASSLATVNTEAFF; CDR3 DNA: TGCGCCAGCAGCTTGGCGACAGTGAACACTGAAGCTTTCTTT
clone size: -; D gene: -; V gene: TRBV9; J gene: TRBJ2-1; CDR3 protein: CASSVGKNNEQFF; CDR3 DNA: TGTGCCAGCAGCGTAGGTAAAAACAATGAGCAGTTCTTC
clone size: -; D gene: -; V gene: TRBV9; J gene: TRBJ2-6; CDR3 protein: CASSASGSGANVLTF; CDR3 DNA: TGTGCCAGCAGCGCCAGTGGCTCTGGGGCCAACGTCCTGACTTTC
clone size: -; D gene: -; V gene: TRBV7-9; J gene: TRBJ1-4; CDR3 protein: CASSRDSNEKLFF; CDR3 DNA: TGTGCCAGCAGCCGTGACTCTAATGAAAAACTGTTTTTT
clone size: -; D gene: -; V gene: TRBV7-6; J gene: TRBJ2-5; CDR3 protein: CASSLRGGTEQETQYF; CDR3 DNA: TGTGCCAGCAGCCTGAGGGGAGGGACAGAACAAGAGACCCAGTACTTC
clone size: -; D gene: TRBD1; V gene: TRBV18; J gene: TRBJ2-2; CDR3 protein: CASSPGQGNTGELFF; CDR3 DNA: TGTGCCAGCTCACCGGGACAGGGGAACACCGGGGAGCTGTTTTTT
clone size: -; D gene: TRBD2; V gene: TRBV6-5; J gene: TRBJ2-7; CDR3 protein: CASSRPGLGAGEQYF; CDR3 DNA: TGTGCCAGCAGCCGCCCGGGACTAGGGGCGGGGGAGCAGTACTTC
clone size: -; D gene: -; V gene: TRBV6-4; J gene: TRBJ2-3; CDR3 protein: CASSEVWAGQSTDTQYF; CDR3 DNA: TGTGCCAGCAGTGAAGTTTGGGCGGGTCAAAGCACAGATACGCAGTATTTT
clone size: -; D gene: -; V gene: TRBV6-5; J gene: TRBJ2-7; CDR3 protein: CAGSYSEGTYEQYF; CDR3 DNA: TGTGCCGGCAGTTACTCTGAAGGGACCTACGAGCAGTACTTC
clone size: -; D gene: -; V gene: TRBV29-1; J gene: TRBJ2-7; CDR3 protein: CSVRDTPYEQYF; CDR3 DNA: TGCAGCGTGCGGGACACCCCCTACGAGCAGTACTTC
clone size: -; D gene: -; V gene: TRBV27; J gene: TRBJ2-7; CDR3 protein: CASRYRGAGVPYEQYF; CDR3 DNA: TGTGCCAGCCGCTACAGGGGGGCGGGAGTTCCTTACGAGCAGTACTTC
clone size: -; D gene: TRBD2; V gene: TRBV5-5; J gene: TRBJ2-2; CDR3 protein: CASSLLLAGGSGELFF; CDR3 DNA: TGTGCCAGCAGCTTACTACTAGCGGGAGGATCAGGGGAGCTGTTTTTT
clone size: -; D gene: TRBD2; V gene: TRBV4-2; J gene: TRBJ2-3; CDR3 protein: CASSQGGTSETDTQYF; CDR3 DNA: TGTGCCAGCAGCCAAGGTGGGACTAGCGAAACAGATACGCAGTATTTT
clone size: few; D gene: -; V gene: TRBV9; J gene: TRBJ1-2; CDR3 protein: CASSVVGYGYTF; CDR3 DNA: TGTGCCAGCAGCGTAGTCGGCTATGGCTACACCTTC
clone size: few; D gene: TRBD2; V gene: TRBV5-4; J gene: TRBJ2-1; CDR3 protein: CASTVRSGSINEQFF; CDR3 DNA: TGTGCCAGCACCGTGCGGAGCGGGAGTATCAATGAGCAGTTCTTC
clone size: -; D gene: -; V gene: TRBV14; J gene: TRBJ2-1; CDR3 protein: CASSQDPAGKGEQFF; CDR3 DNA: TGTGCCAGCAGCCAAGATCCGGCGGGTAAGGGTGAGCAGTTCTTC
clone size: once; D gene: TRBD1; V gene: TRBV19; J gene: TRBJ2-2; CDR3 protein: CASRDRGTGELFF; CDR3 DNA: TGTGCCAGTAGGGACAGGGGCACCGGGGAGCTGTTTTTT
clone size: -; D gene: -; V gene: TRBV19; J gene: TRBJ2-1; CDR3 protein: CASSLSFEQFF; CDR3 DNA: TGTGCCAGTAGTTTGAGTTTCGAGCAGTTCTTC
clone size: -; D gene: -; V gene: TRBV6-1; J gene: TRBJ1-2; CDR3 protein: CASSVNRADYGYTF; CDR3 DNA: TGTGCCAGCAGTGTTAACAGGGCGGACTATGGCTACACCTTC
clone size: -; D gene: -; V gene: TRBV7-3; J gene: TRBJ2-1; CDR3 protein: CASSRTGSRNEQFF; CDR3 DNA: TGTGCCAGCAGCCGAACCGGTAGTCGGAATGAGCAGTTCTTC
clone size: -; D gene: TRBD2; V gene: TRBV7-7; J gene: TRBJ2-1; CDR3 protein: CASSQAGGGGEQFF; CDR3 DNA: TGTGCTAGCAGCCAGGCGGGAGGGGGAGGTGAGCAGTTCTTC
clone size: -; D gene: -; V gene: TRBV5-8; J gene: TRBJ2-3; CDR3 protein: CASSLGQGSTDTQYF; CDR3 DNA: TGTGCCAGCAGCTTGGGGCAGGGGAGCACAGATACGCAGTATTTT
clone size: -; D gene: TRBD1; V gene: TRBV27; J gene: TRBJ1-2; CDR3 protein: CASSFGPGTGGGGYTF; CDR3 DNA: TGTGCCAGCAGTTTCGGGCCCGGGACAGGGGGCGGCGGCTACACCTTC
clone size: few; D gene: -; V gene: TRBV9; J gene: TRBJ1-1; CDR3 protein: CASRPSGRTEAFF; CDR3 DNA: TGTGCCAGCCGCCCCTCAGGGAGGACTGAAGCTTTCTTT
clone size: -; D gene: TRBD2; V gene: TRBV6-5; J gene: TRBJ2-3; CDR3 protein: CASSYLGGRAHTQYF; CDR3 DNA: TGTGCCAGCAGTTACTTAGGCGGGAGGGCCCATACGCAGTATTTT
clone size: -; D gene: -; V gene: TRBV2; J gene: TRBJ2-7; CDR3 protein: CASSEALGQSYEQYF; CDR3 DNA: TGTGCCAGCAGTGAAGCGCTTGGACAGTCCTACGAGCAGTACTTC
clone size: -; D gene: TRBD2; V gene: TRBV13; J gene: TRBJ2-3; CDR3 protein: CASSSLESGGYTDTQYF; CDR3 DNA: TGTGCCAGCAGCTCCCTAGAGAGCGGGGGATACACAGATACGCAGTATTTT
clone size: -; D gene: -; V gene: TRBV5-1; J gene: TRBJ2-2; CDR3 protein: CASSSRASISNTGELFF; CDR3 DNA: TGCGCCAGCAGCTCCCGGGCCTCGATTAGTAACACCGGGGAGCTGTTTTTT
clone size: -; D gene: -; V gene: TRBV6-1; J gene: TRBJ2-3; CDR3 protein: CASSEKFFTDTQYF; CDR3 DNA: TGTGCCAGCAGTGAAAAGTTCTTCACAGATACGCAGTATTTT
clone size: -; D gene: -; V gene: TRBV11-2; J gene: TRBJ1-5; CDR3 protein: CASSLFGGRQPQHF; CDR3 DNA: TGTGCCAGCAGCTTATTTGGGGGGCGGCAGCCCCAGCATTTT
clone size: -; D gene: TRBD1; V gene: TRBV6-6; J gene: TRBJ1-2; CDR3 protein: CASSYSGDSRNGYTF; CDR3 DNA: TGTGCCAGCAGTTACTCTGGGGACAGTCGGAACGGCTACACCTTC
clone size: -; D gene: -; V gene: TRBV9; J gene: TRBJ2-1; CDR3 protein: CASSVVRGDEQFF; CDR3 DNA: TGTGCCAGCAGCGTAGTGCGGGGTGATGAGCAGTTCTTC
clone size: -; D gene: -; V gene: TRBV4-1; J gene: TRBJ1-2; CDR3 protein: CASSQVDNNYGYTF; CDR3 DNA: TGCGCCAGCAGCCAAGTCGACAACAACTATGGCTACACCTTC
clone size: -; D gene: -; V gene: TRBV7-8; J gene: TRBJ2-5; CDR3 protein: CASSLRQGIETQYF; CDR3 DNA: TGTGCCAGCAGCCTCAGGCAAGGGATCGAGACCCAGTACTTC
clone size: -; D gene: -; V gene: TRBV27; J gene: TRBJ1-2; CDR3 protein: CASRPTALNYGYTF; CDR3 DNA: TGTGCCAGCAGGCCCACGGCTCTTAACTATGGCTACACCTTC
clone size: -; D gene: -; V gene: TRBV5-1; J gene: TRBJ1-6; CDR3 protein: CASEVGRGHSPLHF; CDR3 DNA: TGCGCCAGCGAAGTTGGGAGAGGGCATTCACCCCTCCACTTT
clone size: -; D gene: -; V gene: TRBV5-5; J gene: TRBJ2-5; CDR3 protein: CASSGTGAETQYF; CDR3 DNA: TGTGCCAGCAGCGGGACGGGGGCGGAGACCCAGTACTTC
clone size: once; D gene: TRBD2; V gene: TRBV15; J gene: TRBJ2-3; CDR3 protein: CATSRDSAGEGDTQYF; CDR3 DNA: TGTGCCACCAGCAGGGACTCCGCGGGAGAGGGTGATACGCAGTATTTT
clone size: -; D gene: -; V gene: TRBV7-3; J gene: TRBJ2-1; CDR3 protein: CASSQEDVSNEQFF; CDR3 DNA: TGTGCCAGCAGTCAAGAGGACGTTTCAAATGAGCAGTTCTTC
clone size: once; D gene: -; V gene: TRBV11-3; J gene: TRBJ2-6; CDR3 protein: CASSPRAGSSGANVLTF; CDR3 DNA: TGTGCCAGCAGCCCTAGGGCGGGGAGCTCTGGGGCCAACGTCCTGACTTTC
clone size: -; D gene: -; V gene: TRBV9; J gene: TRBJ2-5; CDR3 protein: CASSVAASLETQYF; CDR3 DNA: TGTGCCAGCAGCGTAGCGGCCTCGTTAGAGACCCAGTACTTC
clone size: -; D gene: TRBD2; V gene: TRBV4-3; J gene: TRBJ2-1; CDR3 protein: CASSHLATSGDTYNEQFF; CDR3 DNA: TGCGCCAGCAGCCATCTCGCGACTAGCGGGGACACCTACAATGAGCAGTTCTTC
clone size: -; D gene: -; V gene: TRBV5-6; J gene: TRBJ1-6; CDR3 protein: CASSSRVGASGSPLHF; CDR3 DNA: TGTGCCAGCAGCTCTAGGGTGGGGGCGTCGGGTTCACCCCTCCACTTT
clone size: -; D gene: -; V gene: TRBV4-1; J gene: TRBJ2-7; CDR3 protein: CASSQGGSGYEQYF; CDR3 DNA: TGCGCCAGCAGCCAAGGGGGTAGCGGTTACGAGCAGTACTTC
clone size: -; D gene: TRBD1; V gene: TRBV27; J gene: TRBJ2-7; CDR3 protein: CASRDRRSYEQYF; CDR3 DNA: TGTGCCAGCAGGGACAGGCGGTCCTACGAGCAGTACTTC
clone size: -; D gene: TRBD1; V gene: TRBV13; J gene: TRBJ2-2; CDR3 protein: CASSNPGTGGNTGELFF; CDR3 DNA: TGTGCCAGCAGCAACCCCGGGACAGGGGGTAACACCGGGGAGCTGTTTTTT